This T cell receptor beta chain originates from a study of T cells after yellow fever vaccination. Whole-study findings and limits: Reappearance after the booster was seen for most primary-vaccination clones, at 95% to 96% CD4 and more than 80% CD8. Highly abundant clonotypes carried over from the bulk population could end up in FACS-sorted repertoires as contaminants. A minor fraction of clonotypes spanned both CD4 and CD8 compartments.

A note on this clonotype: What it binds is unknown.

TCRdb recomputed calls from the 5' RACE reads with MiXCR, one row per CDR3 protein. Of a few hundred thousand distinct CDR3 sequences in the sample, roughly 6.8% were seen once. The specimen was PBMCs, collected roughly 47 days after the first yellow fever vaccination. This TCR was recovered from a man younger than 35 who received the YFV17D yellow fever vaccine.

As DNA, the CDR3 is TGTGCCAGCAGCTTAGCGAGGACAGGGGGATCCTATAATTCACCCCTCCACTTT. It yields the protein CASSLARTGGSYNSPLHF. The chain recombines TRBV7-2 with TRBJ1-6; the match to TRBD1 covers 10 bases. Germline values: CDR1 SGHTA, CDR2 FQGNSA. The CDR3 runs to 18 residues. V shed 0 bases and J 1 base; nucleotides not matched to a gene: 3.